Shown below are 25 T cell receptor beta chains from a single sample sequenced in a study of blood T cell repertoires in COVID-19. Data came from immunoSEQ multiplex PCR; TCRdb stores just in-frame clones and leaves some out. Of 220,000 or so clones in the sample, approximately 82% were seen once. Input material: peripheral blood. These receptors were obtained from a woman of 80 years or more with acute or convalescent COVID-19.

V and J are TRBV4-3 and TRBJ2-1; TRBD2 aligns across 10 bases. Germline V gives CDR1 LGHNA, CDR2 YSLEER. Trimming at V came to 4 bases and at J to 0 bases, leaving 3 bases not matched to a gene. This CDR3 is built from 16 residues. The CDR3 region has the DNA TGCGCCAGCAGCCGCGGACTAGCGGACTCCTACAATGAGCAGTTCTTC. Protein: CASSRGLADSYNEQFF.

The rearrangement uses TRBV15 and TRBJ2-7; 9 nucleotides line up with TRBD2. CDR3 length: 15 residues. Germline CDR1 reads LNHNV; CDR2 reads YYDKDF (reference sequence). After removal of 0 bases from V and 3 bases from J, the junction contained 3 bases not matched to a gene. The CDR3, as DNA: TGTGCCACCAGCAGAGAGGCTAGCGGGATCTACGAGCAGTACTTC. This encodes CATSREASGIYEQYF.

This chain joins TRBV27 and TRBJ1-2, with a tentative D call TRBD1 (5 bases). With 0 bases removed from V and 4 bases from J, the gap between germline ends came to 6 bases. Germline V gene data show CDR1 as MNHEY and CDR2 as SMNVEV (reference sequence). This CDR3 has 13 amino acids. The CDR3 region is CASSLSGPYGYTF. In DNA form, the CDR3 reads TGTGCCAGCAGTTTATCGGGGCCCTATGGCTACACCTTC.

The chain joins TRBV6-2 or TRBV6-3 to TRBJ2-7; TRBD2 matches at 7 bases. The J segment lost 2 bases and the V segment lost 5 bases, leaving 6 bases of the junction unmatched. The CDR3 runs to 14 residues. Germline V gene data show CDR1 as MNHEY and CDR2 as SVGEGT. In DNA, the CDR3 is TGTGCCAGCAGTCCCTATGGGGGGGCCTACGAGCAGTACTTC. This sequence encodes CASSPYGGAYEQYF.

In this sample, this clone turned up once. The V and J genes are TRBV7-8 and TRBJ2-7; TRBD2 aligns across 15 bases. CDR1 and CDR2 (germline): SGHVS, FQNEAQ. CDR3 size: 16 residues. The V and J ends lost 5 bases and 6 bases, in that order; junction bases with no gene match: 8. CDR3 in DNA: TGTGCCAGCAGCCGAGGGACTAGCGGGGGGAGGGGCGAGCAGTACTTC. It is translated as CASSRGTSGGRGEQYF.

For the CDR3, the DNA is TGCGCCAGCAGCACCTATGTGGCAGATACGCAGTATTTT. Its translation is CASSTYVADTQYF. The chain employs TRBV5-1 and TRBJ2-3; no reliable D call. Looked up from germline, CDR1 is SGHRS and CDR2 is YFSETQ. V lost 4 bases and J 4 bases, leaving 10 bases between the germline ends. This CDR3 has 13 amino acids.

CDR3 loop: CASSSQTGHNEQFF. The CDR3 DNA is TGCGCCAGCAGCTCCCAAACAGGGCACAATGAGCAGTTCTTC. The chain joins TRBV5-1 to TRBJ2-1; D possibly corresponds to TRBD1 (6 bases). The germline gives CDR1 SGHRS, CDR2 YFSETQ. The length of the CDR3 is 14 residues. V was trimmed by 3 bases and J by 5 bases, leaving 12 bases between them.

The rearrangement uses TRBV5-1 and TRBJ2-5, with 7 bases fitting TRBD1. The CDR3 runs to 14 residues. The junction had 8 bases not matched to a gene; V was cut back by 4 bases and J by 5 bases. Germline CDR1 SGHRS, CDR2 YFSETQ. The CDR3 loop is CASSPGTALETQYF. The CDR3 region has the DNA TGCGCCAGCAGCCCTGGGACAGCCTTGGAGACCCAGTACTTC. Drawing the rest from reference TRBV5-1 and TRBJ2-5, the complete variable domain is KAGVTQTPRYLIKTRGQQVTLSCSPISGHRSVSWYQQTPGQGLQFLFEYFSETQRNKGNFPGRFSGRQFSNSRSEMNVSTLELGDSALYLCASSPGTALETQYFGPGTRLLVL.

This chain uses TRBV5-4 with TRBJ2-1; D perhaps matches TRBD2 (6 bases). The V gene's germline CDR1 is SGHNT and CDR2 YYREEE (reference sequence). V was trimmed by 3 bases and J by 7 bases, leaving 14 bases between them. The CDR3 contains 14 residues. The CDR3 coding sequence is TGTGCCAGCAGCTGGGACTCCGGCCGTAATGAGCAGTTCTTC. Residues: CASSWDSGRNEQFF.

This clone was recorded once. V is TRBV4-2 and J is TRBJ1-2; no firm D call. The germline V and J ends were trimmed by 1 base and 2 bases, with 5 bases remaining between them. In germline, CDR1 is LGHNA, CDR2 YNFKEQ. This CDR3 is built from 13 residues. CDR3 sequence: CASSQGQNYGYTF. In DNA, the CDR3 is TGTGCCAGCAGCCAAGGTCAGAACTATGGCTACACCTTC.

The V gene is TRBV6-2 or TRBV6-3, the J gene TRBJ1-5; D gene ambiguous. Germline-derived CDR1 and CDR2 are MNHEY and SVGEGT. Deletions cut 2 bases from V and 4 bases from J, with 6 bases between. The CDR3 extends over 13 amino acids. CDR3: CASSYSSNQPQHF. In DNA form, the CDR3 reads TGTGCCAGCAGTTACAGTAGTAATCAGCCCCAGCATTTT.

CDR3 sequence (DNA): TGTGCCAGCACTTTCCGGGACAGGTTCGGCGAGCAGTACTTC. It translates to CASTFRDRFGEQYF. The rearrangement uses TRBV7-9 and TRBJ2-7; 8 bases line up with TRBD1. CDR3 length equals 14 residues. The junction had 11 bases not matched to a gene; V was cut back by 7 bases and J by 6 bases. Germline-derived CDR1 and CDR2 are SEHNR and FQNEAQ (reference sequence). The entire variable domain, with the rest obtained from reference TRBV7-9 and TRBJ2-7, is as follows: DTGVSQNPRHKITKRGQNVTFRCDPISEHNRLYWYRQTLGQGPEFLTYFQNEAQLEKSRLLSDRFSAERPKGSFSTLEIQRTEQGDSAMYLCASTFRDRFGEQYFGPGTRLTVT.

V is TRBV2 and J is TRBJ2-1; TRBD2 matches 8 bases. Germline-derived CDR1 and CDR2 are SNHLY and FYNNEI. The CDR3 extends over 13 amino acids. Unmatched junction bases numbered 3, after V lost 7 bases and J lost 4 bases. The CDR3 nucleotides are TGTGCCAGCAAGACTAGCGTTTACAATGAGCAGTTCTTC. It is translated as CASKTSVYNEQFF.

The chain joins TRBV5-1 to TRBJ2-1; no reliable D call. Looked up from germline, CDR1 is SGHRS and CDR2 is YFSETQ. The CDR3 extends over 11 amino acids. V was clipped by 6 bases and J by 5 bases, with 6 bases between them. CDR3 sequence reads: CASILNNEQFF. The CDR3 DNA reads as TGCGCCAGCATACTAAACAATGAGCAGTTCTTC.

The rearrangement joins TRBV5-1 to TRBJ1-2; 12 bases match TRBD1. The germline CDR1 and CDR2 sequences are SGHRS and YFSETQ. With V trimmed by 5 bases and J by 6 bases, 8 bases remained unmatched. The CDR3 sequence is 15 residues long. This CDR3 reads CASSPGTGGAHGYTF. CDR3 nucleotides: TGCGCCAGCAGTCCCGGGACAGGGGGCGCCCATGGCTACACCTTC.

This sequence joins TRBV6-5 and TRBJ2-7; 7 bases line up with TRBD1. Per germline, CDR1 MNHEY and CDR2 SVGAGI. The CDR3 covers 14 residues. Trimming cost V 11 bases and J 0 bases; bases outside gene matches: 10. The CDR3 loop reads CAPATGTDSYEQYF. In DNA form, the CDR3 reads TGTGCCCCAGCTACCGGGACAGACTCCTACGAGCAGTACTTC.

This chain connects TRBV29-1 to TRBJ1-5; D uncertain. The CDR3 has 14 amino acids. Germline V gene data show CDR1 as SQVTM and CDR2 as ANQGSEA. Trimming cost V 6 bases and J 0 bases, with 12 bases left between them. CDR3 sequence: CSVAVSNSNQPQHF. CDR3 bases: TGCAGCGTCGCAGTATCAAATAGCAATCAGCCCCAGCATTTT. The full variable domain, rest sourced from reference TRBV29-1 and TRBJ1-5, is SAVISQKPSRDICQRGTSLTIQCQVDSQVTMMFWYRQQPGQSLTLIATANQGSEATYESGFVIDKFPISRPNLTFSTLTVSNMSPEDSSIYLCSVAVSNSNQPQHFGDGTRLSIL.

The chain couples TRBV6-1 to TRBJ1-2; 7 bases line up with TRBD1. Trimming removed 2 bases from V and 10 bases from J; junction bases left unmatched: 7. Germline assignment: CDR1 MNHNS and CDR2 SASEGT. The CDR3 has 13 residues. For the CDR3, the DNA is TGTGCCAGCAGTGAAAGACAGACAGGGATCTACACCTTC. It is translated as CASSERQTGIYTF.

With respect to this clone: The same CDR3 also results from other DNA sequences found in this sample. The chain uses TRBV5-1 and TRBJ1-1, with TRBD1 matching 9 bases. CDR3 length: 14 residues. The V and J ends lost 4 bases and 1 base, in that order; junction bases with no gene match: 2. Per the germline V gene, CDR1 is SGHRS and CDR2 is YFSETQ. The CDR3 loop reads CASSLQGANTEAFF. As DNA, the CDR3 is TGCGCCAGCAGCCTACAGGGGGCGAACACTGAAGCTTTCTTT. The full variable domain, completed using reference TRBV5-1 and TRBJ1-1, is KAGVTQTPRYLIKTRGQQVTLSCSPISGHRSVSWYQQTPGQGLQFLFEYFSETQRNKGNFPGRFSGRQFSNSRSEMNVSTLELGDSALYLCASSLQGANTEAFFGQGTRLTVV.

The chain employs TRBV5-4 and TRBJ2-1; the match to TRBD2 covers 10 bases. This CDR3 region has 15 residues. Trimming removed 0 bases from V and 4 bases from J; junction bases left unmatched: 1. Germline CDR1 is SGHNT and CDR2 is YYREEE (reference sequence). CDR3 region: CASSLELAGYNEQFF. In DNA, the CDR3 is TGTGCCAGCAGCTTGGAACTAGCGGGGTACAATGAGCAGTTCTTC.

V gene TRBV10-3 combines with J gene TRBJ2-1; 16 nucleotides agree with TRBD2. The CDR3 spans 15 residues. CDR1 and CDR2 from the germline V gene are ENHRY and SYGVKD. With 6 bases clipped from V and 9 bases from J, the junction kept 5 bases outside the gene matches. For the CDR3, the DNA is TGTGCCATCAGGGGGACTAGCGGGAGGGCCCGTGAGCAGTTCTTC. It encodes CAIRGTSGRAREQFF.

The rearrangement joins TRBV3-1 (or the pseudogene TRBV3-2) to TRBJ2-5; possibly TRBD1 for D (6 bases). The CDR3 spans 15 residues. V was trimmed by 1 base and J by 2 bases, leaving 11 bases between them. The V gene's germline CDR1 is LGHDT and CDR2 YNNKEL (reference sequence). CDR3 residues: CASSQGYGQQETQYF. DNA for the CDR3: TGTGCCAGCAGCCAAGGGTATGGACAGCAAGAGACCCAGTACTTC.

The J gene is TRBJ2-1, the V gene TRBV18, with D maybe TRBD1 (5 bases). The V end was cut by 3 bases, the J end by 0 bases, with 15 bases between. The length of the CDR3 is 17 residues. In germline, CDR1 is KGHSH, CDR2 LQKENI. The CDR3 protein is CASSPPGRASSYNEQFF. The CDR3 coding sequence is TGTGCCAGCTCACCCCCGGGCAGGGCGAGCTCCTACAATGAGCAGTTCTTC.

CDR3 bases: TGTGCCAGCAGCTTAAGGGGTTCGAGGGAGCTGTTTTTT. Amino acid sequence: CASSLRGSRELFF. The chain carries TRBV7-2 and TRBJ2-2; D possibly corresponds to TRBD1 (5 bases). Trimming pared 2 bases from V and 9 bases from J, leaving 10 bases between. This CDR3 comprises 13 residues. CDR1 is SGHTA, CDR2 FQGNSA, per germline.

V is TRBV15 and J is TRBJ1-2; 10 bases line up with TRBD1. The length of the CDR3 is 15 residues. CDR1 is LNHNV and CDR2 is YYDKDF in the germline V gene (reference sequence). V gave up 3 bases and J gave up 8 bases; unmatched junction bases: 9. The CDR3 spells CATSRALGQGSGYTF. CDR3 DNA: TGTGCCACCAGCAGGGCCTTGGGACAGGGGAGCGGCTACACCTTC. Supplemented by reference TRBV15 and TRBJ1-2, the full variable domain reads DAMVIQNPRYQVTQFGKPVTLSCSQTLNHNVMYWYQQKSSQAPKLLFHYYDKDFNNEADTPDNFQSRRPNTSFCFLDIRSPGLGDTAMYLCATSRALGQGSGYTFGSGTRLTVV.